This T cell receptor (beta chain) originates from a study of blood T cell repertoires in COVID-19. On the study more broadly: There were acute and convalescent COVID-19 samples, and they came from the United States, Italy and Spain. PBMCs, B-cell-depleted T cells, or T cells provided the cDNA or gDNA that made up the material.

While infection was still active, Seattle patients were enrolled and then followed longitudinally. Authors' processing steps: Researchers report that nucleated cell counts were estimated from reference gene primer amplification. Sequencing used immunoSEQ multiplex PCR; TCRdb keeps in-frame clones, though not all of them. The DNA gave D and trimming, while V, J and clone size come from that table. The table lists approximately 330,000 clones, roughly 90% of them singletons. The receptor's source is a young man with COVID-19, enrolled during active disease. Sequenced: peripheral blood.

CDR3 in DNA: TGTGCCAGCGACATCTCGAGCTCCTACAATGAGCAGTTCTTC. It specifies CASDISSSYNEQFF. The chain uses TRBV2 and TRBJ2-1; D is undetermined. Trimming cost V 8 bases and J 0 bases, with 11 bases left between them. The CDR3 sequence is 14 residues long. Per germline, CDR1 SNHLY and CDR2 FYNNEI.